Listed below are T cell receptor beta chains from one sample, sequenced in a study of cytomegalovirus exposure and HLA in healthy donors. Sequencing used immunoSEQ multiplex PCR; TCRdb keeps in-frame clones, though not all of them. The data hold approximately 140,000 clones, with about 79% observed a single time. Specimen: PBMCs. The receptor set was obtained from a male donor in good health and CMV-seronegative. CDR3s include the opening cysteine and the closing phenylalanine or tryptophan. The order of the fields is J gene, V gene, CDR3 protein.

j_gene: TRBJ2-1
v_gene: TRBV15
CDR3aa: CATRQGNSYNEQFF

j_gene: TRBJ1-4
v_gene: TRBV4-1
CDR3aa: CASSQRTGQREKLFF

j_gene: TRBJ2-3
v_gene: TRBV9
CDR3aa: CASSVGGGAGRTDTQYF

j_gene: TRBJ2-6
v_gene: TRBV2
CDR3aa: CASTGSPGANVLTF

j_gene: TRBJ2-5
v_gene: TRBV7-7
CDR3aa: CASSDRETQYF

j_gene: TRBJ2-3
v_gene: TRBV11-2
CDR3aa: CASSTLAGGNTDTQYF

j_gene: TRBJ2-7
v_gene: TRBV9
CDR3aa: CASSPPGGVSTYEQYF

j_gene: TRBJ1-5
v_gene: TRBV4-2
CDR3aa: CASSQDSQGGQPQHF

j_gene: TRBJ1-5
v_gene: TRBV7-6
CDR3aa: CASSARPGDNQPQHF

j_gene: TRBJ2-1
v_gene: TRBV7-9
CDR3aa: CASSKTQGFYNEQFF

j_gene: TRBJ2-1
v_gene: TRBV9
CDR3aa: CASSVGRWGGEQFF

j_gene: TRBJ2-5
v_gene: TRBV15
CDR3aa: CATSRDMASGTETQYF

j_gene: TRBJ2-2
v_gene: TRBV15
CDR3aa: CATSGRDLSSAGELFF

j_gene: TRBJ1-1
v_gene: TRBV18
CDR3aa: CASSYTANTEAFF

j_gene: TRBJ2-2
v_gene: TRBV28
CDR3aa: CASSLVSSGILLFF

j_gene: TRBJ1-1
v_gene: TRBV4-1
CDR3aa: CASSQAYRGRTEAFF

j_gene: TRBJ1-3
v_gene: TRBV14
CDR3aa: CASSQSKGQGPFSGNTIYF

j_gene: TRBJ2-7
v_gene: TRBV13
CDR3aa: CASSTRQGLDEQYF

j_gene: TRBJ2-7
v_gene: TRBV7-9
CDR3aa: CASSPSAGPEQYF

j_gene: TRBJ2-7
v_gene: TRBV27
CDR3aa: CASSYSTGYNSYEQYF

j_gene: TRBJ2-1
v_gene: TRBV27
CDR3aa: CASSLSPGRRYNEQFF

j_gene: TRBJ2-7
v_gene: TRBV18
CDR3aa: CASSPTGNSEDEQYF

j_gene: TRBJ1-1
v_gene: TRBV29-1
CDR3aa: CSVHRLAGQNTEAFF

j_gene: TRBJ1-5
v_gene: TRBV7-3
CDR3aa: CASRHRGLGNQPQHF

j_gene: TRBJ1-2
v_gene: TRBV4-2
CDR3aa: CASSQDLAGGAENYGYTF

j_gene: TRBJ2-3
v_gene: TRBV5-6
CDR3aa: CASSLMNRGVADTQYF